This T cell receptor beta chain was observed in a study of regulatory T cells in long-lasting Graves disease. Looking at the study overall: With positive TSH receptor antibodies and over 5 years of antithyroid drugs, Graves' disease was considered persistent.

This clonotype was seen many times. No antigen is known for it. Assembly of TCR beta libraries relied on iRepertoire HTBI primers together with Arm-PCR of CDR3 regions. One entry per CDR3 protein, called by TCRdb with MiXCR from the multiplex PCR reads. The table has more than 650,000 distinct CDR3 sequences, around 32% seen once. General study findings and limits: Peripheral blood was the sole material, not thyroid tissue.

Time point: persistent/refractory GD, antithyroid drugs over 5 years with positive TRAb. Scientists built the TCR library using RNA that was extracted from PBMCs. An endocrinology unit in Xi'an, China, supplied the patients. The sequence came from a female donor with Graves disease. The material was peripheral blood mononuclear cells (PBMCs), obtained when the disease was refractory, from a patient treated with antithyroid drugs.

CDR3 nucleotides: TGTGCCAGCAGTGAAGGGAGGGTGCCCTACAATGAGCAGTTCTTC. Translated: CASSEGRVPYNEQFF. The rearrangement joins TRBV2 to TRBJ2-1; possibly TRBD2 for D (6 bases). Germline V gene lookup returns CDR1 SNHLY and CDR2 FYNNEI. V dropped 1 base and J dropped 2 bases, with 9 bases sitting between them. The CDR3 runs to 15 residues.